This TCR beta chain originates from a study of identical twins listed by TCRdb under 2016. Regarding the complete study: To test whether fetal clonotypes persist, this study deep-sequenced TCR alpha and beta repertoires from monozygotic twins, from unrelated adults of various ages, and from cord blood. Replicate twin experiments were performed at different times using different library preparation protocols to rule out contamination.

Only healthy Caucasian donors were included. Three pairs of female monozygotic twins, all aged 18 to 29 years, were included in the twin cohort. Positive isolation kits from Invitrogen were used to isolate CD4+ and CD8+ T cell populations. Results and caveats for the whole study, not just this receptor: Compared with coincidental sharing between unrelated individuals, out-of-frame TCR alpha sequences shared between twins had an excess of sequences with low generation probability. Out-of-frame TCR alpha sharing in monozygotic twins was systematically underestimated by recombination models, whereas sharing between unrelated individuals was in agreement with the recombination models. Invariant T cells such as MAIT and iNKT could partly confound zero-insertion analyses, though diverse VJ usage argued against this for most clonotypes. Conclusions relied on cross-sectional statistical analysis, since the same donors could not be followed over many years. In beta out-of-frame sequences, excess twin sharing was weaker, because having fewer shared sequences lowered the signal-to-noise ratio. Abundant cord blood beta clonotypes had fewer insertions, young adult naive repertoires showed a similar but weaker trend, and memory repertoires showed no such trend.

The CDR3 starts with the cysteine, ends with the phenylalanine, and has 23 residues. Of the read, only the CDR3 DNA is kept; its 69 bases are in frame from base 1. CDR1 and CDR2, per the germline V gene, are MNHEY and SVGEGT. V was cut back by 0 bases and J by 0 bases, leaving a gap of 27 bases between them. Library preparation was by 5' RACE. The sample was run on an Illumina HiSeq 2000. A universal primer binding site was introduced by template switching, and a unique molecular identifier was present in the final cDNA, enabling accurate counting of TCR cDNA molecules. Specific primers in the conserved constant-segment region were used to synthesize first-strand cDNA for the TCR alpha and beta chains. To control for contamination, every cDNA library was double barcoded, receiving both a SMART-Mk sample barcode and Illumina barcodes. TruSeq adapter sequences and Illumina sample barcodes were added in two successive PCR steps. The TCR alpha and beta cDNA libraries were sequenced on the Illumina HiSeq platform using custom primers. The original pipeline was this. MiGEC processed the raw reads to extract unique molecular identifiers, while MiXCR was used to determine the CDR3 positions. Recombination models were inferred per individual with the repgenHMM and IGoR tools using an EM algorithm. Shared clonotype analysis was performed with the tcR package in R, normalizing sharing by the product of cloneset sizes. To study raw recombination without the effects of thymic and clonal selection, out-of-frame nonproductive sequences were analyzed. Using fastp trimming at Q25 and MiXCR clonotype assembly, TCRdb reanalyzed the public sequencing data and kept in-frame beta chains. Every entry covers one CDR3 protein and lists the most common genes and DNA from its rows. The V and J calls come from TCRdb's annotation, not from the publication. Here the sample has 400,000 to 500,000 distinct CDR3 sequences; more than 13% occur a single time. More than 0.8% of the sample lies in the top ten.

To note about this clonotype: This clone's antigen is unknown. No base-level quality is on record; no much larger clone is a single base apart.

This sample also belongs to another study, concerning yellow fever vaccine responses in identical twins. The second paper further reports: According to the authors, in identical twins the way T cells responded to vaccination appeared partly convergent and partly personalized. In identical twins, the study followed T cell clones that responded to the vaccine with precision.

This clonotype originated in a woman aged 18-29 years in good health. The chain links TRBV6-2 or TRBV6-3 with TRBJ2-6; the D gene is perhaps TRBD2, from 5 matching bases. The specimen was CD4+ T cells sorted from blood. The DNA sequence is TGTGCCAGCAGTTACTCGAAGGAGGAGGACCCGCGGCTTCAGAGCTCTGGGGCCAACGTCCTGACTTTC. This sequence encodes CASSYSKEEDPRLQSSGANVLTF.